These 21 T cell receptor beta chains share one sample of origin, sequenced in a study of blood T cell repertoires in COVID-19 (TCRdb year 2020). Library preparation used the immunoSEQ multiplex PCR assay. Not all clones reach the TCRdb copy of this immuneACCESS table, which keeps in-frame sequences only. Checked studies attribute under half of the gap to unresolved V genes and leave the rest unexplained. Within this sample are 40,000 to 60,000 clones, with 80% to 85% of them counted one time only. The ten largest clones take up roughly 1.5% of the sample. Sequenced sample: peripheral blood. All receptors derive from a man aged 45-65 years with acute or convalescent COVID-19.

V gene TRBV27 combines with J gene TRBJ2-7; 7 positions match TRBD2. The V and J ends lost 1 base and 3 bases, in that order; junction bases with no gene match: 6. CDR3 length: 15 residues. The germline V gene has CDR1 MNHEY and CDR2 SMNVEV (reference sequence). The CDR3 DNA reads as TGTGCCAGCAGTTTATACCCAGCGGGGAACTACGAGCAGTACTTC. This codes for CASSLYPAGNYEQYF.

The CDR3 DNA follows: TGTGCCAGCAGCCAGCGGGAAGGGTACGAGCAGTACTTC. It translates to CASSQREGYEQYF. This chain joins TRBV3-1 (or the pseudogene TRBV3-2) and TRBJ2-7, with D possibly TRBD2 on 6 matching bases. Germline CDR1 and CDR2: LGHDT and YNNKEL (reference sequence). V dropped 3 bases and J dropped 4 bases, with 10 bases sitting between them. This CDR3 region has 13 residues.

The chain joins TRBV24-1 to TRBJ2-6; 9 positions match TRBD1. The germline V gene encodes CDR1 KGHDR and CDR2 SFDVKD. V lost 4 bases to trimming and J lost 4 bases; unmatched junction nucleotides: 7. The CDR3 is 17 residues long. The DNA for the CDR3 is TGTGCCACCAGTGAGGCCGGGACAGGGTCCGGGGCCAACGTCCTGACTTTC. This gives the protein CATSEAGTGSGANVLTF.

The chain combines TRBV6-5 with TRBJ2-7, with TRBD1 identical over 8 bases. The CDR3 runs to 15 residues. Germline CDR1 MNHEY, CDR2 SVGAGI. V lost 8 bases, J lost 2 bases, and 11 bases stayed unmatched. CDR3 loop: CASSRPGQATYEQYF. The CDR3 DNA reads TGTGCCAGCTCCCGACCGGGACAGGCCACCTACGAGCAGTACTTC.

The table lists this clone with a count of one. The chain uses TRBV5-5 and TRBJ2-2, with D possibly TRBD2 on 6 matching bases. CDR3 length equals 18 residues. V was pared by 2 bases and J by 1 base, with 18 bases between. The germline V gene has CDR1 SGHKS and CDR2 YYEKEE (reference sequence). The CDR3 region has the DNA TGTGCCAGCAGCTTATTTTTACGTGGGAGGCTGAACACCGGGGAGCTGTTTTTT. It codes for CASSLFLRGRLNTGELFF.

This chain links TRBV28 with TRBJ1-2, with D uncertain. The germline V gene encodes CDR1 MDHEN and CDR2 SYDVKM. Trimming cost V 5 bases and J 5 bases, with 12 bases left between them. The CDR3 runs 13 residues. In nucleotides, the CDR3 is TGTGCCAGCAGTACAACCCCCCTTTATGGCTACACCTTC. Amino acids: CASSTTPLYGYTF.

DNA of the CDR3: TGCGCCAGCAGCTCGTCTTCTGGGGGGGACTATGGCTACACCTTC. Translation gives CASSSSSGGDYGYTF. The chain links TRBV5-1 to TRBJ1-2; D may be TRBD1 (5 bases). V lost 3 bases and J 3 bases, leaving 15 bases between the germline ends. Per germline, CDR1 SGHRS and CDR2 YFSETQ. CDR3 length: 15 amino acids.

This rearrangement joins TRBV23-1 to TRBJ2-6; tentative D call: TRBD1 (5 bases). TRBV23-1 is an ORF for which the function is uncertain. Trimming cost V 4 bases and J 2 bases, with 9 bases left between them. The CDR3 extends over 15 amino acids. The CDR3 DNA reads TGCGCCAGCAGTCCCCGCAGGGCTGGGGCCAACGTCCTGACTTTC. Its translation is CASSPRRAGANVLTF.

The J gene is TRBJ2-7, the V gene TRBV3-1 (or the pseudogene TRBV3-2); no firm D call. Germline values: CDR1 LGHDT, CDR2 YNNKEL (reference sequence). This CDR3 contains 12 residues. V was cut by 1 base and J by 8 bases, with 9 bases left in between. CDR3: CASSQGRWQQYF. CDR3 nucleotide sequence: TGTGCCAGCAGCCAAGGTCGATGGCAGCAGTACTTC.

This clone was detected a few times. The chain combines TRBV29-1 with TRBJ1-4; 9 bases align to TRBD1. The V and J ends lost 3 bases and 8 bases, in that order; junction bases with no gene match: 10. The CDR3 has 15 residues. Per the germline V gene, CDR1 is SQVTM and CDR2 is ANQGSEA. This chain's CDR3 is CSVEWGTGSLEKLFF. DNA of the CDR3: TGCAGCGTTGAGTGGGGGACAGGGTCCTTGGAAAAACTGTTTTTT.

The rearrangement links TRBV24-1 to TRBJ1-2, with D tentatively TRBD1 (6 bases). The germline V gene encodes CDR1 KGHDR and CDR2 SFDVKD. V lost 0 bases and J lost 8, with 15 bases in between. This CDR3 region has 15 residues. The CDR3 here is CATSDLRQGFGGYTF. The DNA of the CDR3 is TGTGCCACCAGTGATTTGCGTCAGGGGTTCGGCGGCTACACCTTC.

This clone has only a few counts. The chain joins TRBV30 to TRBJ1-3, with no clear D. V lost 2 bases and J lost 8, with 10 bases in between. The V gene's germline CDR1 is GTSNPN and CDR2 SVGIG (reference sequence). This CDR3 contains 12 residues. This CDR3 is CAWSFAIDTIYF. The CDR3 DNA reads as TGTGCCTGGAGTTTCGCGATCGACACCATATATTTT.

As regards this clone: A junction boundary mismatches the germline segment, possibly from a read error. The chain has TRBV5-1 and TRBJ2-5; perhaps TRBD1 as D (5 bases). The germline gives CDR1 SGHRS, CDR2 YFSETQ. CDR3 length: 15 residues. This chain's CDR3 is CASSLWGQGQGTQYF. In DNA, the CDR3 is TGCGCCAGCAGCTTGTGGGGTCAGGGTCAAGGGACCCAGTACTTC. Full variable domain (remainder filled in from reference TRBV5-1 and TRBJ2-5): KAGVTQTPRYLIKTRGQQVTLSCSPISGHRSVSWYQQTPGQGLQFLFEYFSETQRNKGNFPGRFSGRQFSNSRSEMNVSTLELGDSALYLCASSLWGQGQGTQYFGPGTRLLVL.

The CDR3, as DNA: TGTGCCAGCAGCCCGGGGGGTGGGACCCACGAGCAGTACTTC. This codes for CASSPGGGTHEQYF. The V gene is TRBV9, the J gene TRBJ2-7; 7 nucleotides agree with TRBD2. Trimming cost V 4 bases and J 5 bases; bases outside gene matches: 9. The CDR3 covers 14 residues. Germline assignment: CDR1 SGDLS and CDR2 YYNGEE.

This chain joins TRBV5-1 and TRBJ2-2, with a weak D call TRBD1 (6 bases). This CDR3 is 14 amino acids long. The V gene lost 6 bases and the J gene lost 1 base, with 10 bases spanning the gap. Germline V gene data show CDR1 as SGHRS and CDR2 as YFSETQ. The CDR3 loop reads CASTQTGNTGELFF. The CDR3 bases are TGCGCCAGCACCCAGACAGGGAACACCGGGGAGCTGTTTTTT. The full variable domain, its missing parts supplied by reference TRBV5-1 and TRBJ2-2, is KAGVTQTPRYLIKTRGQQVTLSCSPISGHRSVSWYQQTPGQGLQFLFEYFSETQRNKGNFPGRFSGRQFSNSRSEMNVSTLELGDSALYLCASTQTGNTGELFFGEGSRLTVL.

The genes are TRBV11-3 and TRBJ2-7; D remains ambiguous. V lost 5 bases, J lost 0 bases, and 11 bases lay in between. This CDR3 spans 14 amino acids. The germline gives CDR1 SGHNT, CDR2 YENEEA. In nucleotides, the CDR3 is TGTGCCAGCAGCCCCGGGTTTACCTCCTACGAGCAGTACTTC. Translated: CASSPGFTSYEQYF.

The rearrangement uses TRBV10-3 and TRBJ1-2; 7 bases map to TRBD1. Germline V gives CDR1 ENHRY, CDR2 SYGVKD. V lost 6 bases to trimming and J lost 6 bases; unmatched junction nucleotides: 7. The CDR3 runs to 13 residues. This CDR3 reads CAIRKEQGNGYTF. DNA of the CDR3: TGTGCCATCAGAAAGGAACAGGGGAATGGCTACACCTTC.

This chain links TRBV9 with TRBJ2-5; 11 positions match TRBD1. The germline V gene has CDR1 SGDLS and CDR2 YYNGEE. This CDR3 spans 15 amino acids. The ends lost 0 bases at V and 6 bases at J; junction bases unmatched: 4. CDR3 region: CASSVEGQGAKTQYF. The CDR3 nucleotides are TGTGCCAGCAGCGTAGAAGGACAGGGGGCCAAGACCCAGTACTTC.

This chain connects TRBV21-1 to TRBJ1-4. TRBV21-1 is a pseudogene. The CDR3 consists of 17 residues. CDR3 sequence: CASSLRRARATNEKLFF. In nucleotides, the CDR3 is TGTGCCAGCAGCCTGCGGAGGGCACGGGCAACTAATGAAAAACTGTTTTTT.

The rearrangement joins TRBV27 to TRBJ1-4; 8 nucleotides match TRBD1. CDR3 length equals 16 residues. Per germline, CDR1 MNHEY and CDR2 SMNVEV (reference sequence). Trimming took 5 bases from V and 1 from J; bases not matched to a gene: 6. The CDR3 here is CASSVGQAVTNEKLFF. The CDR3 bases are TGTGCCAGCAGTGTGGGACAGGCGGTAACTAATGAAAAACTGTTTTTT. The whole variable domain, filled in from reference TRBV27 and TRBJ1-4, reads EAQVTQNPRYLITVTGKKLTVTCSQNMNHEYMSWYRQDPGLGLRQIYYSMNVEVTDKGDVPEGYKVSRKEKRNFPLILESPSPNQTSLYFCASSVGQAVTNEKLFFGSGTQLSVL.

CDR3 bases: TGTGCCAGCAGCCCGAACACGGGGGGTAGAACAGATACGCAGTATTTT. The encoded protein is CASSPNTGGRTDTQYF. The chain uses TRBV5-4 and TRBJ2-3; 7 nucleotides align to TRBD2. This CDR3 has 16 residues. The V segment lost 4 bases and the J segment 3 bases; nucleotides outside the gene matches: 11. Germline lookup yields CDR1 SGHNT and CDR2 YYREEE (reference sequence).